The 17 T cell receptor beta chains listed next were all sequenced from one sample in a study of CD8 T cells in Susac syndrome. After extraction with the RNeasy kit, about 0.5 to 1 ug of the RNA was reverse transcribed using random hexamers. One entry per CDR3 protein, called by TCRdb with MiXCR from the immunoSEQ multiplex PCR reads. The sample has around 200,000 distinct CDR3 sequences, approximately 95% seen once; the top ten hold just over 0.08%. The sample comprised CD4+ T cells from PBMCs. The receptors derive from a human donor with multiple sclerosis.

The chain carries TRBV20-1 and TRBJ1-1; no clear D. In germline, CDR1 is DFQATT, CDR2 SNEGSKA (reference sequence). The CDR3 contains 13 residues. Trimming removed 3 bases from V and 3 bases from J, with 11 bases in between. CDR3 sequence (DNA): TGCAGTGCTAGCAGAGGGTTGGACACTGAAGCTTTCTTT. It codes for CSASRGLDTEAFF.

The J gene is TRBJ2-4, the V gene TRBV7-9, with a tentative D call TRBD1 (6 bases). Trimming took off 1 base at V and 8 bases at J, with 12 bases between the two ends. CDR3 size: 14 residues. Germline assignment: CDR1 SEHNR and CDR2 FQNEAQ (reference sequence). The CDR3 loop reads CASSLVWDKDIQYF. The CDR3 DNA sequence: TGTGCCAGCAGCTTAGTCTGGGACAAGGACATTCAGTACTTC.

The rearrangement links TRBV9 to TRBJ2-5; 7 nucleotides match TRBD1. CDR1 is SGDLS and CDR2 is YYNGEE in the germline V gene. This CDR3 is built from 17 residues. The ends lost 0 bases at V and 3 bases at J; junction bases unmatched: 11. CDR3 DNA: TGTGCCAGCAGCGTAGGTATACGGGACAGAGCTAAAGAGACCCAGTACTTC. It translates to CASSVGIRDRAKETQYF.

V is TRBV20-1 and J is TRBJ1-1, with D perhaps matching TRBD1 (6 bases). This CDR3 has 12 residues. The germline V gene encodes CDR1 DFQATT and CDR2 SNEGSKA (reference sequence). The CDR3 region has the DNA TGCGGCTTACAGGGTAGGGCCACTGAAGCTTTCTTT. This encodes CGLQGRATEAFF.

V and J are TRBV7-9 and TRBJ2-1, with TRBD2 identical over 8 bases. The CDR3 length is 12 residues. CDR1 is SEHNR and CDR2 is FQNEAQ in the germline V gene (reference sequence). J gave up 8 bases and V 7 bases, and 4 bases lay outside the gene matches. The CDR3 loop is CASTTRGDEQFF. As DNA, the CDR3 is TGTGCCAGCACCACGCGGGGGGATGAGCAGTTCTTC. Together with reference TRBV7-9 and TRBJ2-1, the CDR3 gives the full variable domain: DTGVSQNPRHKITKRGQNVTFRCDPISEHNRLYWYRQTLGQGPEFLTYFQNEAQLEKSRLLSDRFSAERPKGSFSTLEIQRTEQGDSAMYLCASTTRGDEQFFGPGTRLTVL.

The chain uses TRBV29-1 and TRBJ1-1, with 7 bases identical to TRBD1. The CDR3 spans 13 residues. J lost 0 bases, V lost 8 bases, and 6 bases had no gene match. Per germline, CDR1 SQVTM and CDR2 ANQGSEA. CDR3 residues: CSHTRGMNTEAFF. The DNA for the CDR3 is TGCAGCCACACCAGGGGGATGAACACTGAAGCTTTCTTT.

Here the CDR3 reads CASSLEARLPWAGNIQYF. CDR3 in DNA: TGTGCCAGCAGCTTGGAGGCGCGGCTACCTTGGGCGGGGAACATTCAGTACTTC. The chain has TRBV5-4 and TRBJ2-4, with D perhaps TRBD2 (6 bases). V was pared by 0 bases and J by 7 bases, with 23 bases between. Germline lookup yields CDR1 SGHNT and CDR2 YYREEE (reference sequence). This CDR3 is 18 amino acids long.

The sample holds one count of this clonotype. The chain carries TRBV7-9 and TRBJ2-7; a possible D gene is TRBD1 (6 bases). V was shortened by 5 bases and J by 2 bases, with 16 bases between the two germline ends. This CDR3 has 15 residues. Germline CDR1 reads SEHNR; CDR2 reads FQNEAQ (reference sequence). This chain's CDR3 is CASSGTGHPTYEQYF. CDR3 DNA sequence: TGTGCCAGCAGCGGGACGGGACACCCTACCTACGAGCAGTACTTC.

This chain connects TRBV12-3 or TRBV12-4 to TRBJ2-7; tentatively, D is TRBD1 (6 bases). The CDR3 is 16 residues long. Deletions cut 6 bases from V and 2 bases from J, with 20 bases between. The DNA for the CDR3 is TGTGCCAGCAGGTCCGGGACACCTTCTATAACCTACGAGCAGTACTTC. Its translation is CASRSGTPSITYEQYF.

The chain is built from TRBV4-2 and TRBJ2-2; weak D call: TRBD1 (6 bases). V lost 3 bases and J 6 bases, leaving 11 bases between the germline ends. The CDR3 spans 14 residues. CDR1 is LGHNA, CDR2 YNFKEQ, per germline. As DNA, the CDR3 is TGTGCCAGCAGCCACCCCGGGACACCCGGGGAGCTGTTTTTT. This translates into CASSHPGTPGELFF.

The chain joins TRBV18 to TRBJ1-5; 9 positions agree with TRBD1. The J segment lost 9 bases and the V segment lost 6 bases, leaving 12 bases of the junction unmatched. Germline lookup yields CDR1 KGHSH and CDR2 LQKENI. This CDR3 contains 15 residues. The CDR3 nucleotides are TGTGCCAGCTCCGCAGACAGGGGGGATTGGGGGCCCCAGCATTTT. Translating gives CASSADRGDWGPQHF.

For the CDR3, the DNA is TGTGCCTGGAGTGGGTCCCCTAACTATGGCTACACCTTC. It specifies CAWSGSPNYGYTF. The rearrangement joins TRBV30 to TRBJ1-2; no reliable D call. The germline V and J ends were trimmed by 1 base and 0 bases, with 6 bases remaining between them. The CDR3 totals 13 residues. The germline gives CDR1 GTSNPN, CDR2 SVGIG (reference sequence).

The chain recombines TRBV25-1 with TRBJ1-2; D perhaps matches TRBD1 (5 bases). Germline V gene data show CDR1 as MGHDK and CDR2 as SYGVNS. V shed 5 bases and J shed 4 bases, with 17 bases lying between them. The CDR3 totals 15 residues. The CDR3 protein is CASSRRDGNTYGYTF. The CDR3, as DNA: TGTGCCAGCAGTCGACGGGACGGAAACACCTATGGCTACACCTTC.

The rearrangement links TRBV5-1 to TRBJ2-5, with 7 bases aligning to TRBD2. Germline lookup yields CDR1 SGHRS and CDR2 YFSETQ. J lost 2 bases, V lost 2 bases, and 9 bases had no gene match. The CDR3 totals 16 residues. The DNA of the CDR3 is TGCGCCAGCAGCTTACTGCCTAGCGGCCAACAAGAGACCCAGTACTTC. Residues: CASSLLPSGQQETQYF.

The chain joins TRBV30 to TRBJ1-2; TRBD1 aligns across 8 bases. Germline V CDR1 and CDR2: GTSNPN, SVGIG (reference sequence). V shed 3 bases, J shed 4 bases, and the junction held 19 bases outside the gene matches. CDR3 length: 18 amino acids. CDR3 nucleotide sequence: TGTGCCTGGAGGGTCGGCCGGGACAGGACCTCCACGGGCTATGGCTACACCTTC. Residues: CAWRVGRDRTSTGYGYTF.

This clonotype was seen ten or more times. The V and J genes are TRBV7-2 and TRBJ2-7, with D hard to call. V shed 5 bases and J shed 4 bases, with 6 bases lying between them. CDR1 SGHTA and CDR2 FQGNSA come from the germline V gene. The CDR3 sequence is 11 residues long. This CDR3 is CASSPSYEQYF. CDR3 DNA sequence: TGTGCCAGCAGCCCTTCGTACGAGCAGTACTTC.

The V gene is TRBV15, the J gene TRBJ1-5, with D tentatively TRBD1 (5 bases). Germline CDR1 and CDR2: LNHNV and YYDKDF (reference sequence). V lost 5 bases and J 6 bases, leaving 11 bases between the germline ends. CDR3 length: 13 amino acids. The CDR3 region has the DNA TGTGCCACCAGCCCAGGGCTGCGTCAGCCCCAGCATTTT. Translated, it gives CATSPGLRQPQHF.